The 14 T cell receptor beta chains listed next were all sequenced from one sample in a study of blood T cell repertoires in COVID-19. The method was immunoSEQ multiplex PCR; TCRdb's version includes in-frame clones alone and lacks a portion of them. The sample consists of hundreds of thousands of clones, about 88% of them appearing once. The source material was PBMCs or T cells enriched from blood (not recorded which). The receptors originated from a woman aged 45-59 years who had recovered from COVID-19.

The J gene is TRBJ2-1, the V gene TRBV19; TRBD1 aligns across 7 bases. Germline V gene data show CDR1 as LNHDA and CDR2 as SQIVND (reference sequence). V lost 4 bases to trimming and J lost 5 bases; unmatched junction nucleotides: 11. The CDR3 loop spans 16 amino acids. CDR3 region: CASSTPLRTGDNEQFF. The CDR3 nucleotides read TGTGCCAGTAGTACCCCCCTCCGGACAGGAGACAATGAGCAGTTCTTC.

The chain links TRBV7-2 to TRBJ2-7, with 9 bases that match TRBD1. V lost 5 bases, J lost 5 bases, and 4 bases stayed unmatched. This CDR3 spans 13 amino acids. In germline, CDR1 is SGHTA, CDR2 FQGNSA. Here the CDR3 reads CASSKRTGDEQYF. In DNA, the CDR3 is TGTGCCAGCAGCAAACGGACAGGGGACGAGCAGTACTTC.

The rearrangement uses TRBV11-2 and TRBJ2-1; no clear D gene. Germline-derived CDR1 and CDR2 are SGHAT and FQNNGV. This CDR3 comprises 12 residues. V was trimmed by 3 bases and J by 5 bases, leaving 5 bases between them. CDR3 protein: CASSFRDNEQFF. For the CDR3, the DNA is TGTGCCAGCAGCTTCCGGGACAATGAGCAGTTCTTC. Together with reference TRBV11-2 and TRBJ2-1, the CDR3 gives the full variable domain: EAGVAQSPRYKIIEKRQSVAFWCNPISGHATLYWYQQILGQGPKLLIQFQNNGVVDDSQLPKDRFSAERLKGVDSTLKIQPAKLEDSAVYLCASSFRDNEQFFGPGTRLTVL.

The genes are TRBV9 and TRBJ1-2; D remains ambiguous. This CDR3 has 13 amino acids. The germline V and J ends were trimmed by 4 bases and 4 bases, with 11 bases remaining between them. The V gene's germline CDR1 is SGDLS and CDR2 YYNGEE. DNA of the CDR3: TGTGCCAGCAGCCCCGGGAGCCTCTATGGCTACACCTTC. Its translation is CASSPGSLYGYTF. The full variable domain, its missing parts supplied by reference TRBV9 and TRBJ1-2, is DSGVTQTPKHLITATGQRVTLRCSPRSGDLSVYWYQQSLDQGLQFLIQYYNGEERAKGNILERFSAQQFPDLHSELNLSSLELGDSALYFCASSPGSLYGYTFGSGTRLTVV.

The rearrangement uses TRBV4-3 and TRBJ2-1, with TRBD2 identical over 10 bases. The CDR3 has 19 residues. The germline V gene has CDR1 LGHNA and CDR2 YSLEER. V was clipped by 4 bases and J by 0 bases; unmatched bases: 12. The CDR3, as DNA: TGCGCCAGCAGCCCTGACCTAGTAGCGGGAGGTCGCTCCTACAATGAGCAGTTCTTC. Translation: CASSPDLVAGGRSYNEQFF.

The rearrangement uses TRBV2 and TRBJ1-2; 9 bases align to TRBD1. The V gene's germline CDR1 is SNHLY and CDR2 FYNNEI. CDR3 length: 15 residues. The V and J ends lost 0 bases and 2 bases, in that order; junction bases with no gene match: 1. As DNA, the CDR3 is TGTGCCAGCAGTGAAGCCGGGACAGGGAACTATGGCTACACCTTC. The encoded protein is CASSEAGTGNYGYTF.

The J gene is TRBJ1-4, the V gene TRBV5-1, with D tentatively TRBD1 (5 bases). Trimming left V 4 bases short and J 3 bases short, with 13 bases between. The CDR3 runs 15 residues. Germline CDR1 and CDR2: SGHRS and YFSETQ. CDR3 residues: CASSLPQGSNEKLFF. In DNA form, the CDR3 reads TGCGCCAGCAGCCTACCGCAGGGTTCTAATGAAAAACTGTTTTTT. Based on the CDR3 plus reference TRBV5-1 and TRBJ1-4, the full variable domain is KAGVTQTPRYLIKTRGQQVTLSCSPISGHRSVSWYQQTPGQGLQFLFEYFSETQRNKGNFPGRFSGRQFSNSRSEMNVSTLELGDSALYLCASSLPQGSNEKLFFGSGTQLSVL.

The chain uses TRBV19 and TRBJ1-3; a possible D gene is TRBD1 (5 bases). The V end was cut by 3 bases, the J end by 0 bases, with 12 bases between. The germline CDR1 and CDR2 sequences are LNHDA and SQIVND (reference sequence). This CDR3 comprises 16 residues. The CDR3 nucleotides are TGTGCCAGTAGTATTGGGGACTCCTACTCTGGAAACACCATATATTTT. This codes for CASSIGDSYSGNTIYF.

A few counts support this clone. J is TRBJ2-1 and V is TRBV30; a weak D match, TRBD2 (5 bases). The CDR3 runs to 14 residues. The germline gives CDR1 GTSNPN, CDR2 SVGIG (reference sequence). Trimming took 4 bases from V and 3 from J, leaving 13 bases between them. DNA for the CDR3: TGTGCCTGGACCTGGAGGTGGGACTACAATGAGCAGTTCTTC. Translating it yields CAWTWRWDYNEQFF.

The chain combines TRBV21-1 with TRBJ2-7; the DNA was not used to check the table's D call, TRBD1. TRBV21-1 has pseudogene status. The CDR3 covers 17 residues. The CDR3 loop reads CASSKETRGARTHEQYF. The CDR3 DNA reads TGTGCCAGCAGCAAAGAGACCAGGGGGGCGCGGACCCACGAGCAGTACTTC.

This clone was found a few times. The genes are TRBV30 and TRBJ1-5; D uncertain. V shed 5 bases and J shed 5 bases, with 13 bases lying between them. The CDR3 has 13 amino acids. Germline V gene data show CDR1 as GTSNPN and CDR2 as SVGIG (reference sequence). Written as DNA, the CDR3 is TGTGCCTGGCAATTAAGCGGCGATCAGCCCCAGCATTTT. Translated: CAWQLSGDQPQHF.

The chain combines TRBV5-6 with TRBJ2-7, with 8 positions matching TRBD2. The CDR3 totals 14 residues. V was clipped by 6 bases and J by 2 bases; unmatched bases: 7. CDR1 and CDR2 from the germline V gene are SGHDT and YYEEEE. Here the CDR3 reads CASTPGLETYEQYF. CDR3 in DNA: TGTGCCAGCACCCCGGGACTAGAGACCTACGAGCAGTACTTC.

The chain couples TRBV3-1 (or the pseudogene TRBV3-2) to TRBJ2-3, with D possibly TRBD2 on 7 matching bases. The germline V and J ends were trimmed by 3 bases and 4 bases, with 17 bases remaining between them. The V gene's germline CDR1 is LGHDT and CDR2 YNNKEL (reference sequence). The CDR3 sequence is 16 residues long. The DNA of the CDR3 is TGTGCCAGCAGCCACAAAGGGGGGAGGGGGGCAGATACGCAGTATTTT. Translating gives CASSHKGGRGADTQYF.

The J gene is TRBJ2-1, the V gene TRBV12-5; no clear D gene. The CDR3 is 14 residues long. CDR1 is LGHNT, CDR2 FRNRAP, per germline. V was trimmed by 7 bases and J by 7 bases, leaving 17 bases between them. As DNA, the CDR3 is TGTGCTAGTGCCTTGGGTTCGCGAGGTAATGAGCAGTTCTTC. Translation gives CASALGSRGNEQFF.